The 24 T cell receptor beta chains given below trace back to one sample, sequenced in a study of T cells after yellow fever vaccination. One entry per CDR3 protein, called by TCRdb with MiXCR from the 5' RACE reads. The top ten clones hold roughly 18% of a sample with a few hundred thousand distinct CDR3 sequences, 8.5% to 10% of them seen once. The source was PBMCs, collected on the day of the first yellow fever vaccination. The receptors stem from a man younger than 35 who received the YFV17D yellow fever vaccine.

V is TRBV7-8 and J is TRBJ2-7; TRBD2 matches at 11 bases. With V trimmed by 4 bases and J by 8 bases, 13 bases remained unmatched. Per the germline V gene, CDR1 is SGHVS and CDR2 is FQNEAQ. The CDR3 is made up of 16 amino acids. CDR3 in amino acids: CASSSKGLAGGGKQYV. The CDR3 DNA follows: TGTGCCAGCAGCTCGAAGGGGCTAGCGGGGGGTGGTAAGCAGTACGTC.

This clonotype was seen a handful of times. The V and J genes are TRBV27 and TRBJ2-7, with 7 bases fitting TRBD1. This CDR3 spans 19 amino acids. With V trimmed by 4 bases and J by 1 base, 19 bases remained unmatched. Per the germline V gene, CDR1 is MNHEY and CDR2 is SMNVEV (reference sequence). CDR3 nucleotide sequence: TGTGCCAGCAGTTCGAGACAGGGTGAAGAGGTGGTTGGGTCCTACGAGCAGTACTTC. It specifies CASSSRQGEEVVGSYEQYF.

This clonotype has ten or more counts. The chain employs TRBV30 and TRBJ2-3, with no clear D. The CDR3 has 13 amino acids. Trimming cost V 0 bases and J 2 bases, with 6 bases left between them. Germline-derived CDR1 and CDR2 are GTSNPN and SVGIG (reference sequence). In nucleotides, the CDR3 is TGTGCCTGGAGTGTACTATTCACAGATACGCAGTATTTT. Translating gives CAWSVLFTDTQYF.

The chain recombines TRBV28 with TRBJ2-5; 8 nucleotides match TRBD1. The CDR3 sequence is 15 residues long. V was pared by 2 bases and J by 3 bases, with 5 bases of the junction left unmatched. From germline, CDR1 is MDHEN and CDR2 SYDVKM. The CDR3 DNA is TGTGCCAGCAGTTTAGCCTCGACAGGGGAAGAGACCCAGTACTTC. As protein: CASSLASTGEETQYF.

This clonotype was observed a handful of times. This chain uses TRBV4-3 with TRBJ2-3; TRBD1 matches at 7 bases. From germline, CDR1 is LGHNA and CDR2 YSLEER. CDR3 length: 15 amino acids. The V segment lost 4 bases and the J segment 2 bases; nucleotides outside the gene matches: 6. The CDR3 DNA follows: TGCGCCAGCAGCCGTGGGGACAGATACACAGATACGCAGTATTTT. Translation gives CASSRGDRYTDTQYF.

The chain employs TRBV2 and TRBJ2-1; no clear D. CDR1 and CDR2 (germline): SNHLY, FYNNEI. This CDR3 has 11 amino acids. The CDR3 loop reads CAVFSGFEQFF. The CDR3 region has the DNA TGTGCGGTATTTTCCGGGTTTGAGCAGTTCTTC.

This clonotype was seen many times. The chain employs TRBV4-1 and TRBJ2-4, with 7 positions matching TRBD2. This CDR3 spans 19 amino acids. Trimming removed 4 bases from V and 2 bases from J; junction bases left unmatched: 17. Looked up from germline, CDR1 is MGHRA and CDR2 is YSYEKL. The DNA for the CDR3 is TGCGCCAGCAGCCTCTCCCCCCCCGGGCAGGGAGGGACCAAAAACATTCAGTACTTC. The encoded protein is CASSLSPPGQGGTKNIQYF.

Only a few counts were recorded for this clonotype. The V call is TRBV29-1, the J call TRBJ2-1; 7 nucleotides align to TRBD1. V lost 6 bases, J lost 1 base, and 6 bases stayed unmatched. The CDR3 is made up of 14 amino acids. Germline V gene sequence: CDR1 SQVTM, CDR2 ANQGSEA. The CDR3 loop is CSVGHRGSYNEQFF. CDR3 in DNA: TGCAGCGTAGGCCACAGGGGTTCCTACAATGAGCAGTTCTTC.

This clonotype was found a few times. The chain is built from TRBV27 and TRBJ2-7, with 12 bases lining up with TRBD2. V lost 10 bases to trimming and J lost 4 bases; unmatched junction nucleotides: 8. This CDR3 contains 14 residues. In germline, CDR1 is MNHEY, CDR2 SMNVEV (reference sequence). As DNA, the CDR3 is TGTGCCACCAGGTGGACTAGCGGGGATTACGAGCAGTACTTC. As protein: CATRWTSGDYEQYF.

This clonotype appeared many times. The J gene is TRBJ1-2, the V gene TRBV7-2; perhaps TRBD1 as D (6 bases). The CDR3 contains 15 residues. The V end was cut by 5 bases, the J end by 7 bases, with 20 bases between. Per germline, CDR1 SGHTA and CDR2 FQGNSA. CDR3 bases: TGTGCCAGCAGCCTACCCGGTACAGGGTTACGTGGCTACACCTTC. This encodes CASSLPGTGLRGYTF.

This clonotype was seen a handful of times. This chain's CDR3 is CASSSTGGLEKLFF. The CDR3 DNA is TGTGCCAGCAGCTCGACAGGGGGGCTTGAAAAACTGTTTTTT. This chain joins TRBV7-9 and TRBJ1-4, with TRBD1 matching over 9 bases. CDR3 length: 14 residues. CDR1 is SEHNR, CDR2 FQNEAQ, per germline (reference sequence). V dropped 4 bases and J dropped 7; count of bases not matched to a gene: 4.

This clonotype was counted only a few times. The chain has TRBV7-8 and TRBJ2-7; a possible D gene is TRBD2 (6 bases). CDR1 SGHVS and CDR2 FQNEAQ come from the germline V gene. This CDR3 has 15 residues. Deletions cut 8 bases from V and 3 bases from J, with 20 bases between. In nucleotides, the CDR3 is TGTGCCAGCGCATTAGAAGGAGGGGCTGGCTACGAGCAGTACTTC. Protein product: CASALEGGAGYEQYF.

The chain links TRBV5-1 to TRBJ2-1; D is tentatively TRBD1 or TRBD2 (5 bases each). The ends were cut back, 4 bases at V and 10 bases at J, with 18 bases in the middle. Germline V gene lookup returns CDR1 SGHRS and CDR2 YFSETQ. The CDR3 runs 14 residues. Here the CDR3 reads CASSPRPGPGEQFF. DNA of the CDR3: TGCGCCAGCAGCCCTCGTCCGGGGCCAGGAGAGCAGTTCTTC.

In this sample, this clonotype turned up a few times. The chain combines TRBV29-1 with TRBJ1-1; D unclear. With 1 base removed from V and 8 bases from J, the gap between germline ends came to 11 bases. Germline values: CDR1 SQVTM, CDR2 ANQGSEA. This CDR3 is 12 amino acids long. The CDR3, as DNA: TGCAGCGTTGAAGCTAGCTCCAGGGAAGCTTTCTTT. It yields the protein CSVEASSREAFF.

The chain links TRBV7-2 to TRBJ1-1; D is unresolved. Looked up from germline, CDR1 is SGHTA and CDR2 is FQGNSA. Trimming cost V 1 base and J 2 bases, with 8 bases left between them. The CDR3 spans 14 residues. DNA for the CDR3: TGTGCCAGCAGCTTAGTCTACACCAACACTGAAGCTTTCTTT. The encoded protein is CASSLVYTNTEAFF. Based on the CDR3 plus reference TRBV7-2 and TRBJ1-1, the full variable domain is GAGVSQSPSNKVTEKGKDVELRCDPISGHTALYWYRQSLGQGLEFLIYFQGNSAPDKSGLPSDRFSAERTGGSVSTLTIQRTQQEDSAVYLCASSLVYTNTEAFFGQGTRLTVV.

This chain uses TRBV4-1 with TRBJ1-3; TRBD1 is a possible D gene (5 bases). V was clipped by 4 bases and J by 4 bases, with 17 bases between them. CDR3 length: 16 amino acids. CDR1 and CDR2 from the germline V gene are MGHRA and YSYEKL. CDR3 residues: CASSLSPGFSGNTIYF. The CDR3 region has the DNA TGCGCCAGCAGCCTTTCACCAGGGTTCTCCGGAAACACCATATATTTT.

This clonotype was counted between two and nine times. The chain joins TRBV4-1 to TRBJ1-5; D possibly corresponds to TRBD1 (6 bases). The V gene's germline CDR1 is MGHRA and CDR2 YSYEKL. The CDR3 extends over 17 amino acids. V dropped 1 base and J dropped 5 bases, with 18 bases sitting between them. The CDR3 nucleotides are TGCGCCAGCAGCCAAGTGGGGGGCGGGGGGCGAGATCAGCCCCAGCATTTT. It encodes CASSQVGGGGRDQPQHF.

CDR3 DNA: TGTGCCAGTAGTTTCCAGACCGCCAACACTGAAGCTTTCTTT. It is translated as CASSFQTANTEAFF. The chain links TRBV19 to TRBJ1-1; D is undetermined. The CDR3 length is 14 residues. CDR1 is LNHDA, CDR2 SQIVND, per germline (reference sequence). Deletions cut 5 bases from V and 2 bases from J, with 12 bases between.

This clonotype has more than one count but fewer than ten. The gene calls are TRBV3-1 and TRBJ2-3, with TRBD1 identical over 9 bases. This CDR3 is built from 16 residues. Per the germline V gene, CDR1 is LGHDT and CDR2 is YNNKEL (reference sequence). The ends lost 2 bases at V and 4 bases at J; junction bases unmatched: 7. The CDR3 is CASSQSGTGTADTQYF. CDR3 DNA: TGTGCCAGCAGCCAATCAGGGACAGGGACGGCAGATACGCAGTATTTT.

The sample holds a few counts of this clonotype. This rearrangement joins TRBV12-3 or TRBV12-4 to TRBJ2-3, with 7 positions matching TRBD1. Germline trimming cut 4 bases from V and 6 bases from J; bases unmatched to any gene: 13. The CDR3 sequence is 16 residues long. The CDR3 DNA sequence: TGTGCCAGCAGTTCTACAGGGGCAACGGGGCTCGATACGCAGTATTTT. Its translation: CASSSTGATGLDTQYF.

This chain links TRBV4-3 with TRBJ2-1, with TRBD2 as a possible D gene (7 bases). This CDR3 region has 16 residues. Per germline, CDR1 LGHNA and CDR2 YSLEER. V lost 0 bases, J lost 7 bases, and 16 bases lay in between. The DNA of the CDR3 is TGCGCCAGCAGCCAAGATCCCTGGGGGGGCGGAAATGAGCAGTTCTTC. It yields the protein CASSQDPWGGGNEQFF.

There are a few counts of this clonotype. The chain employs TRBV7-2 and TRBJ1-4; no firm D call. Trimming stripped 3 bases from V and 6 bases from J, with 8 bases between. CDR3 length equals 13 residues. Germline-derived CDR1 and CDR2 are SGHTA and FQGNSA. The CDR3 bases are TGTGCCAGCAGCTTGTCCCTTGATGAAAAACTGTTTTTT. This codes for CASSLSLDEKLFF.

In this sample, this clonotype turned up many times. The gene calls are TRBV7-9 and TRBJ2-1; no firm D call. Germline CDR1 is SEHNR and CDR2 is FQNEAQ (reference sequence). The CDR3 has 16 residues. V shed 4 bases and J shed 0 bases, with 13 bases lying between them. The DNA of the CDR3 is TGTGCCAGCAGCTCTACCCACATCAGCTCCTACAATGAGCAGTTCTTC. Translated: CASSSTHISSYNEQFF.

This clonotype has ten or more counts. Here the CDR3 DNA reads TGTGCCAGCAGTGAAGAAAGTGATAAGTCCCCAGATACGCAGTATTTT. This codes for CASSEESDKSPDTQYF. The rearrangement links TRBV2 to TRBJ2-3, with D uncertain. This CDR3 contains 16 residues. The germline V gene has CDR1 SNHLY and CDR2 FYNNEI. Trimming shortened V by 1 base and J by 4 bases, and 15 bases separated the two germline ends.